This record looks at one T cell receptor beta chain sequence and its context. Its antigen remains unknown. The sample is drawn from a study of type 1 regulatory T cells. Study details: An in vitro protocol generated T-allo10, a Tr1-enriched, alloantigen-specific CD4 T cell product.

The length of the CDR3 is 15 residues. V lost 6 bases to trimming and J lost 5 bases; unmatched junction nucleotides: 8. Germline V gene data show CDR1 as MNHEY and CDR2 as SVGAGI. Study-wide points: Compared with non-type 1 regulatory T cells, type 1 regulatory T cells showed a more restricted TCR repertoire.

In TCRdb, the reads were re-called with MiXCR into one record per CDR3 protein. The sample has more than 60,000 distinct CDR3 sequences, roughly two thirds seen once. The sequencing sample was made of cultured non-Tr1 T cells, either the whole culture or a sorted T cell fraction (not recorded which). J is TRBJ1-2 and V is TRBV6-5; 11 bases match TRBD1. This clonotype originated in a human donor in good health. CDR3 nucleotides: TGTGCCAGCAGGGAAGGACAGGGGGCTTGGTATGGCTACACCTTC. Amino acid sequence: CASREGQGAWYGYTF.